A selection of T cell receptor beta chains follows, all from one sample in a study of T cells in Graves' hyperthyroidism and ophthalmopathy. TCRdb analysed the multiplex PCR reads with MiXCR anew, one entry per CDR3 protein. Counted here are 250,000 to 300,000 distinct CDR3 sequences, 14% to 15% occurring once; the ten biggest clones make up about 14%. What was sequenced was blood. Receptor source: a woman between 35 and 50 years old with Graves' hyperthyroidism that later progressed to Graves' ophthalmopathy. Both conserved end residues are part of each CDR3.

V | CDR3
TRBV4-1 | CASSHGTGVWTEAFF
TRBV12-3/TRBV12-4 | CASRPSAGSYEQYF
TRBV7-8 | CASSAQSYNEQFF
TRBV7-9 | CASWGGGIGTNTGELFF
TRBV28 | CASSRTLSGNTIYF
TRBV5-1 | CASSFPKDRLAEIHNEQFF
TRBV15 | CATSRGGGFSSTDTQYF
TRBV20-1 | CSARRGLRTGGSYEQYF
TRBV6-1 | CASGRGGGNQPQHF
TRBV12-3/TRBV12-4 | CASSLAAPPGDTQYF
TRBV19 | CASSSSGNPEQYF
TRBV18 | CASSPDRATASGQYF
TRBV20-1 | CSALWGTSYEQYF
TRBV24-1 | CATTTLTPPTWFF
TRBV5-5 | CASSPRTSGTLRGQFF
TRBV27 | CASRHYSGSDTGELFF
TRBV11-2 | CASSPFSLKERGDTQYF
TRBV5-1 | CASSPPGPLWDTETQYF
TRBV27 | CASSFHLRVPTENTEAFF
TRBV27 | CASSLTGDSNQPQHF
TRBV6-2/TRBV6-3 | CASSRQGANQPQHF
TRBV2 | CASSAGLAGPADTQYF
TRBV7-9 | CASRLSGRAPLHTDTQYF
TRBV9 | CASSVYEVTSYNEQFF
TRBV7-9 | CASSFDWYEQYF
TRBV7-9 | CASSIAGGYSYEQYF
TRBV10-3 | CALSRTADNEQFF
TRBV10-2 | CASSDRGSGKYNEQFF
TRBV13 | CASSPHTGPSYEQYF